Listed below are T cell receptor beta chains from one sample, sequenced in a study of beta chain features in type 1 diabetes. Only in-frame clones appear in the TCRdb table, and some are missing; sequencing was by immunoSEQ multiplex PCR. The table records about 70,000 clones, 49% of them present only once. Sequencing was carried out using central memory CD4+ T cells from blood. These receptors were obtained from a man younger than 40 with type 1 diabetes. The CDR3 runs from the conserved cysteine through the conserved F or W. A D gene is named only where the DNA matches it firmly. Size tells how often a clone was seen (once, few, many) or the class of an expanded clone, and some rows leave it out.

d_gene: TRBD1; v_gene: TRBV10-3; abundance: few; j_gene: TRBJ2-7; CDR3aa: CAISPRDRDEQYF; CDR3nt: TGTGCCATCAGCCCCCGGGACAGGGATGAGCAGTACTTC
d_gene: -; v_gene: TRBV2; abundance: -; j_gene: TRBJ2-4; CDR3aa: CASSVPGAGNIQYF; CDR3nt: TGTGCCAGCAGTGTCCCGGGAGCGGGAAACATTCAGTACTTC
d_gene: TRBD2; v_gene: TRBV6-6; abundance: -; j_gene: TRBJ2-7; CDR3aa: CASLGRAGGPHEQYF; CDR3nt: TGTGCCAGCCTCGGGAGGGCGGGAGGCCCCCACGAGCAGTACTTC
d_gene: -; v_gene: TRBV2; abundance: -; j_gene: TRBJ2-1; CDR3aa: CASSEGVGSSYNEQFF; CDR3nt: TGTGCCAGCAGTGAAGGGGTGGGGAGCTCCTACAATGAGCAGTTCTTC
d_gene: TRBD1; v_gene: TRBV5-1; abundance: -; j_gene: TRBJ1-1; CDR3aa: CASSSGQGSTEAFF; CDR3nt: TGCGCCAGCAGCTCCGGACAGGGGAGCACTGAAGCTTTCTTT
d_gene: TRBD2; v_gene: TRBV7-2; abundance: -; j_gene: TRBJ2-5; CDR3aa: CASSTSSGQETQYF; CDR3nt: TGTGCCAGCAGCACCTCTAGCGGCCAAGAGACCCAGTACTTC
d_gene: -; v_gene: TRBV10-3; abundance: few; j_gene: TRBJ1-2; CDR3aa: CAISEPTAYGYTF; CDR3nt: TGTGCCATCAGTGAGCCCACAGCCTATGGCTACACCTTC
d_gene: -; v_gene: TRBV30; abundance: -; j_gene: TRBJ2-1; CDR3aa: CAWSVRSQDVWAEGRHEQFF; CDR3nt: TGTGCCTGGAGTGTACGAAGCCAGGACGTTTGGGCGGAGGGACGCCATGAGCAGTTCTTC
d_gene: TRBD1; v_gene: TRBV19; abundance: -; j_gene: TRBJ1-5; CDR3aa: CASSMADRGSGNQPQHF; CDR3nt: TGTGCCAGTAGTATGGCGGACAGGGGGTCGGGCAATCAGCCCCAGCATTTT
d_gene: -; v_gene: TRBV10-3; abundance: -; j_gene: TRBJ1-3; CDR3aa: CATRQVSGNTIYF; CDR3nt: TGTGCCACCAGACAGGTCTCTGGAAACACCATATATTTT
d_gene: TRBD2; v_gene: TRBV27; abundance: -; j_gene: TRBJ2-5; CDR3aa: CASRLAGVRETQYF; CDR3nt: TGTGCCAGCCGACTAGCGGGGGTACGAGAGACCCAGTACTTC
d_gene: -; v_gene: TRBV5-1; abundance: -; j_gene: TRBJ2-3; CDR3aa: CASSIRPGGTTDTQYF; CDR3nt: TGCGCCAGCAGCATCAGACCGGGGGGCACTACAGATACGCAGTATTTT
d_gene: TRBD2; v_gene: TRBV29-1; abundance: medium-sized; j_gene: TRBJ2-7; CDR3aa: CSALLREAGEQYF; CDR3nt: TGCAGCGCCCTTTTGCGGGAGGCGGGGGAGCAGTACTTC
d_gene: -; v_gene: TRBV19; abundance: few; j_gene: TRBJ2-3; CDR3aa: CASIGVTDTQYF; CDR3nt: TGTGCCAGTATAGGGGTAACAGATACGCAGTATTTT
d_gene: TRBD1; v_gene: TRBV19; abundance: -; j_gene: TRBJ2-6; CDR3aa: CASSGRTGETGANVLTF; CDR3nt: TGTGCCAGTAGTGGCCGGACAGGGGAGACTGGGGCCAACGTCCTGACTTTC
d_gene: -; v_gene: TRBV2; abundance: -; j_gene: TRBJ2-1; CDR3aa: CASSVGSAYNEQFF; CDR3nt: TGTGCCAGCAGCGTGGGCTCCGCATACAATGAGCAGTTCTTC
d_gene: -; v_gene: TRBV12-5; abundance: -; j_gene: TRBJ1-4; CDR3aa: CASGFSGVGQTNEKLFF; CDR3nt: TGTGCTAGTGGTTTCTCAGGGGTGGGGCAAACTAATGAAAAACTGTTTTTT
d_gene: TRBD1; v_gene: TRBV18; abundance: few; j_gene: TRBJ1-2; CDR3aa: CASSLRTGENYGYTF; CDR3nt: TGTGCCAGCTCACTCCGGACAGGGGAGAACTATGGCTACACCTTC
d_gene: TRBD2; v_gene: TRBV5-4; abundance: -; j_gene: TRBJ2-5; CDR3aa: CASSLWLAGDETQYF; CDR3nt: TGTGCCAGCAGCTTGTGGCTAGCGGGGGACGAGACCCAGTACTTC
d_gene: -; v_gene: TRBV7-2; abundance: few; j_gene: TRBJ2-1; CDR3aa: CASSLGHSVDEQFF; CDR3nt: TGTGCCAGCAGCTTAGGCCATAGCGTCGATGAGCAGTTCTTC
d_gene: TRBD1; v_gene: TRBV10-3; abundance: few; j_gene: TRBJ1-1; CDR3aa: CAIGTGTNTEAFF; CDR3nt: TGTGCCATCGGGACAGGGACAAACACTGAAGCTTTCTTT
d_gene: -; v_gene: TRBV5-1; abundance: -; j_gene: TRBJ2-2; CDR3aa: CASSLGGTNTGELFF; CDR3nt: TGCGCCAGCAGCTTGGGGGGCACGAACACCGGGGAGCTGTTTTTT
d_gene: -; v_gene: TRBV2; abundance: few; j_gene: TRBJ2-7; CDR3aa: CASSYSYEQYF; CDR3nt: TGTGCCAGCAGTTACAGCTACGAGCAGTACTTC
d_gene: TRBD2; v_gene: TRBV18; abundance: -; j_gene: TRBJ2-2; CDR3aa: CAGGLAGLSNTGELFF; CDR3nt: TGTGCCGGGGGACTAGCGGGACTTTCGAACACCGGGGAGCTGTTTTTT
d_gene: -; v_gene: TRBV15; abundance: -; j_gene: TRBJ1-1; CDR3aa: CATSRVAGAYTEAFF; CDR3nt: TGTGCCACCAGCAGAGTCGCAGGGGCGTACACTGAAGCTTTCTTT
d_gene: TRBD2; v_gene: TRBV29-1; abundance: -; j_gene: TRBJ2-3; CDR3aa: CSVTLFRGSHADTQYF; CDR3nt: TGCAGCGTGACCCTTTTTCGCGGGAGCCACGCAGATACGCAGTATTTT
d_gene: -; v_gene: TRBV5-1; abundance: -; j_gene: TRBJ2-3; CDR3aa: CASRRGTGDYTDTQYF; CDR3nt: TGCGCCAGCAGGCGGGGGACAGGCGATTACACAGATACGCAGTATTTT
d_gene: -; v_gene: TRBV30; abundance: -; j_gene: TRBJ1-4; CDR3aa: CAWSGYRAEKLFF; CDR3nt: TGTGCCTGGAGTGGGTACAGGGCTGAAAAACTGTTTTTT
d_gene: -; v_gene: TRBV7-2; abundance: -; j_gene: TRBJ2-2; CDR3aa: CASSLDLSGELFF; CDR3nt: TGTGCCAGCAGCTTAGATCTGTCTGGGGAGCTGTTTTTT
d_gene: -; v_gene: TRBV5-1; abundance: few; j_gene: TRBJ2-1; CDR3aa: CASSPLEGLYNEQFF; CDR3nt: TGCGCCAGCAGCCCCCTAGAGGGACTTTACAATGAGCAGTTCTTC
d_gene: TRBD2; v_gene: TRBV10-2; abundance: -; j_gene: TRBJ2-2; CDR3aa: CASSNSIAGGNTGELFF; CDR3nt: TGCGCCAGCAGTAATTCCATAGCGGGAGGCAACACCGGGGAGCTGTTTTTT
d_gene: -; v_gene: TRBV10-3; abundance: -; j_gene: TRBJ1-3; CDR3aa: CAITGISGNTIYF; CDR3nt: TGTGCCATCACAGGTATCTCTGGAAACACCATATATTTT
d_gene: TRBD2; v_gene: TRBV5-1; abundance: -; j_gene: TRBJ2-3; CDR3aa: CASGPGLVGGGDTQYF; CDR3nt: TGCGCCAGCGGACCCGGACTAGTGGGCGGTGGGGATACGCAGTATTTT